Listed below are T cell receptor beta chains from one sample, sequenced in a study of tumour-infiltrating T cells in Burkitt lymphoma. Using immunoSEQ multiplex PCR, the repertoire was profiled, and TCRdb retains in-frame clones only, with some absent. This sample has approximately 46,000 clones; roughly 31% occur once, and the top ten carry over 2.5%. The sequenced sample was tumor tissue. These receptors originate from a human donor with Burkitt lymphoma. The CDR3 runs from the conserved cysteine through the conserved F or W. Each record gives: clone size, J gene, D gene, V gene, CDR3 protein, CDR3 DNA. D genes are given only for firm matches. Expanded clones are given a class, and other clones once, few, many or no size at all.

clone_size: few; j_call: TRBJ2-7; d_call: TRBD1; v_call: TRBV28; cdr3_aa: CASRPGQGHEQYF; cdr3_nt: TGTGCCAGCAGGCCGGGACAGGGACACGAGCAGTACTTC
clone_size: .; j_call: TRBJ2-1; d_call: .; v_call: TRBV27; cdr3_aa: CASSPILSGSSYNEQFF; cdr3_nt: TGTGCCAGCAGTCCCATTCTTTCAGGTTCCTCCTACAATGAGCAGTTCTTC
clone_size: .; j_call: TRBJ1-1; d_call: .; v_call: TRBV5-1; cdr3_aa: CASSLVEKGMNTEAFF; cdr3_nt: TGCGCCAGCAGCTTGGTTGAGAAGGGAATGAACACTGAAGCTTTCTTT
clone_size: .; j_call: TRBJ1-1; d_call: .; v_call: TRBV2; cdr3_aa: CASSLDRLNTEAFF; cdr3_nt: TGTGCCAGCAGTCTTGACAGGTTGAACACTGAAGCTTTCTTT
clone_size: few; j_call: TRBJ1-1; d_call: .; v_call: TRBV2; cdr3_aa: CASSEDEGLAFF; cdr3_nt: TGTGCCAGCAGTGAAGACGAGGGGCTAGCTTTCTTT
clone_size: .; j_call: TRBJ2-4; d_call: .; v_call: TRBV6-4; cdr3_aa: CASSAREYGIQYF; cdr3_nt: TGTGCCAGCAGCGCCAGGGAATATGGCATTCAGTACTTC
clone_size: .; j_call: TRBJ1-4; d_call: .; v_call: TRBV4-2; cdr3_aa: CASSQGEWASNEKLFF; cdr3_nt: TGTGCCAGCAGCCAAGGGGAGTGGGCATCGAATGAAAAACTGTTTTTT
clone_size: few; j_call: TRBJ2-5; d_call: .; v_call: TRBV18; cdr3_aa: CASSLGGRQETQYF; cdr3_nt: TGTGCCAGCTCACTAGGGGGTCGACAAGAGACCCAGTACTTC
clone_size: few; j_call: TRBJ2-5; d_call: TRBD2; v_call: TRBV28; cdr3_aa: CASKGRGGGETQYF; cdr3_nt: TGTGCCAGCAAGGGGCGGGGGGGAGGAGAGACCCAGTACTTC
clone_size: .; j_call: TRBJ1-2; d_call: .; v_call: TRBV29-1; cdr3_aa: CSVDDPRNGYTF; cdr3_nt: TGCAGCGTAGACGACCCAAGGAATGGCTACACCTTC
clone_size: .; j_call: TRBJ1-1; d_call: .; v_call: TRBV30; cdr3_aa: CAWSAPYTEAFF; cdr3_nt: TGTGCCTGGAGTGCGCCCTACACTGAAGCTTTCTTT
clone_size: .; j_call: TRBJ2-1; d_call: .; v_call: TRBV11-2; cdr3_aa: CASSFGSKAYNEQFF; cdr3_nt: TGTGCCAGCAGCTTCGGCAGTAAAGCTTACAATGAGCAGTTCTTC
clone_size: .; j_call: TRBJ2-1; d_call: .; v_call: TRBV5-4; cdr3_aa: CASSLSGELYNEQFF; cdr3_nt: TGTGCCAGCAGCTTGTCCGGGGAGCTCTACAATGAGCAGTTCTTC
clone_size: .; j_call: TRBJ2-2; d_call: .; v_call: TRBV6-1; cdr3_aa: CASTIGGAGELFF; cdr3_nt: TGTGCCAGCACCATAGGAGGGGCCGGGGAGCTGTTTTTT
clone_size: .; j_call: TRBJ2-1; d_call: .; v_call: TRBV5-1; cdr3_aa: CASSANPSDSYNEQFF; cdr3_nt: TGCGCCAGCAGCGCAAATCCTAGCGACTCCTACAATGAGCAGTTCTTC
clone_size: few; j_call: TRBJ1-2; d_call: TRBD1; v_call: TRBV29-1; cdr3_aa: CSVEGDRVYYGYTF; cdr3_nt: TGCAGCGTTGAAGGGGACAGGGTATACTATGGCTACACCTTC
clone_size: few; j_call: TRBJ1-1; d_call: .; v_call: TRBV29-1; cdr3_aa: CSVAEYTEAFF; cdr3_nt: TGCAGCGTCGCGGAGTACACTGAAGCTTTCTTT
clone_size: .; j_call: TRBJ1-1; d_call: .; v_call: TRBV18; cdr3_aa: CASSPASEAFF; cdr3_nt: TGTGCCAGCTCTCCCGCCAGCGAAGCTTTCTTT
clone_size: few; j_call: TRBJ1-5; d_call: .; v_call: TRBV4-1; cdr3_aa: CASSQWAQNQPQHF; cdr3_nt: TGCGCCAGCAGCCAGTGGGCCCAAAATCAGCCCCAGCATTTT
clone_size: .; j_call: TRBJ2-1; d_call: .; v_call: TRBV19; cdr3_aa: CATRVANEQFF; cdr3_nt: TGTGCCACCCGAGTAGCAAATGAGCAGTTCTTC
clone_size: .; j_call: TRBJ1-2; d_call: TRBD1; v_call: TRBV6-5; cdr3_aa: CASSYFRGGGYTF; cdr3_nt: TGTGCCAGCAGTTACTTCAGGGGGGGAGGCTACACCTTC
clone_size: few; j_call: TRBJ2-7; d_call: .; v_call: TRBV4-2; cdr3_aa: CASSPRDGTLEQYF; cdr3_nt: TGTGCCAGCAGCCCTAGGGACGGGACTTTGGAGCAGTACTTC
clone_size: few; j_call: TRBJ2-6; d_call: .; v_call: TRBV10-3; cdr3_aa: CAISRGAGANVLTF; cdr3_nt: TGTGCCATCAGTAGAGGGGCCGGGGCCAACGTCCTGACTTTC
clone_size: .; j_call: TRBJ2-6; d_call: .; v_call: TRBV19; cdr3_aa: CASSIEGVAGANVLTF; cdr3_nt: TGTGCCAGTAGTATAGAGGGAGTAGCTGGGGCCAACGTCCTGACTTTC
clone_size: .; j_call: TRBJ1-2; d_call: .; v_call: TRBV4-2; cdr3_aa: CASSLQGGGYTF; cdr3_nt: TGTGCCAGCAGCCTGCAGGGCGGTGGCTACACCTTC
clone_size: .; j_call: TRBJ1-2; d_call: .; v_call: TRBV6-1; cdr3_aa: CASREGTGGYTF; cdr3_nt: TGTGCCAGCAGGGAAGGAACCGGGGGCTACACCTTC
clone_size: .; j_call: TRBJ1-1; d_call: TRBD1; v_call: TRBV5-1; cdr3_aa: CASSYGQGDTEAFF; cdr3_nt: TGCGCCAGCAGCTATGGACAGGGGGACACTGAAGCTTTCTTT
clone_size: few; j_call: TRBJ2-5; d_call: .; v_call: TRBV19; cdr3_aa: CASSIGGGAQETQYF; cdr3_nt: TGTGCCAGTAGTATAGGTGGGGGGGCCCAAGAGACCCAGTACTTC
clone_size: few; j_call: TRBJ2-7; d_call: .; v_call: TRBV5-4; cdr3_aa: CASSWGGVEQYF; cdr3_nt: TGTGCCAGCAGCTGGGGCGGGGTCGAGCAGTACTTC
clone_size: few; j_call: TRBJ1-2; d_call: .; v_call: TRBV6-1; cdr3_aa: CATQGSGDYGYTF; cdr3_nt: TGTGCCACGCAAGGTTCGGGAGACTATGGCTACACCTTC
clone_size: .; j_call: TRBJ2-5; d_call: .; v_call: TRBV9; cdr3_aa: CASSVLGGAGETQYF; cdr3_nt: TGTGCCAGCAGCGTATTGGGGGGGGCCGGGGAGACCCAGTACTTC
clone_size: few; j_call: TRBJ1-4; d_call: .; v_call: TRBV6-5; cdr3_aa: CASSPMGGAGEKLFF; cdr3_nt: TGTGCCAGCAGCCCCATGGGGGGGGCAGGTGAAAAACTGTTTTTT
clone_size: once; j_call: TRBJ2-7; d_call: .; v_call: TRBV27; cdr3_aa: CASSLSRGFYEQYF; cdr3_nt: TGTGCCAGCAGTTTATCGAGAGGCTTCTACGAGCAGTACTTC
clone_size: .; j_call: TRBJ1-1; d_call: TRBD1; v_call: TRBV5-6; cdr3_aa: CASSGGQAYTEAFF; cdr3_nt: TGTGCCAGCAGCGGGGGACAGGCTTACACTGAAGCTTTCTTT
clone_size: few; j_call: TRBJ1-1; d_call: .; v_call: TRBV30; cdr3_aa: CAWSGTSEAFF; cdr3_nt: TGTGCCTGGAGTGGTACATCAGAAGCTTTCTTT
clone_size: .; j_call: TRBJ2-7; d_call: .; v_call: TRBV5-1; cdr3_aa: CASSLAMTGLYEQYF; cdr3_nt: TGCGCCAGCAGCTTGGCGATGACAGGTCTCTACGAGCAGTACTTC
clone_size: few; j_call: TRBJ1-5; d_call: .; v_call: TRBV7-8; cdr3_aa: CASSPRSARANQPQHF; cdr3_nt: TGTGCCAGCAGCCCAAGGTCAGCTAGGGCCAATCAGCCCCAGCATTTT
clone_size: .; j_call: TRBJ2-1; d_call: .; v_call: TRBV19; cdr3_aa: CASSIWVFF; cdr3_nt: TGTGCCAGTAGTATCTGGGTGTTCTTC
clone_size: .; j_call: TRBJ2-7; d_call: .; v_call: TRBV19; cdr3_aa: CASSMTVPYEQYF; cdr3_nt: TGTGCCAGTAGTATGACAGTTCCTTACGAGCAGTACTTC
clone_size: .; j_call: TRBJ1-4; d_call: .; v_call: TRBV13; cdr3_aa: CASSLGRVSNEKLFF; cdr3_nt: TGTGCCAGCAGCTTAGGCAGGGTGTCTAATGAAAAACTGTTTTTT
clone_size: .; j_call: TRBJ1-1; d_call: .; v_call: TRBV10-3; cdr3_aa: CATLEGESAEAFF; cdr3_nt: TGTGCCACCCTTGAAGGGGAATCGGCCGAAGCTTTCTTT
clone_size: .; j_call: TRBJ1-1; d_call: .; v_call: TRBV5-1; cdr3_aa: CASSLAWNTEAFF; cdr3_nt: TGCGCCAGCAGCTTGGCCTGGAACACTGAAGCTTTCTTT
clone_size: .; j_call: TRBJ2-3; d_call: .; v_call: TRBV5-1; cdr3_aa: CASSADPTDTQYF; cdr3_nt: TGCGCCAGCAGCGCGGACCCCACAGATACGCAGTATTTT
clone_size: few; j_call: TRBJ2-2; d_call: .; v_call: TRBV5-1; cdr3_aa: CASSLPDYTGELFF; cdr3_nt: TGCGCCAGCAGCTTGCCAGATTACACCGGGGAGCTGTTTTTT
clone_size: .; j_call: TRBJ2-7; d_call: .; v_call: TRBV15; cdr3_aa: CATSREHRTTYEQYF; cdr3_nt: TGTGCCACCAGCAGAGAACACAGGACAACCTACGAGCAGTACTTC
clone_size: .; j_call: TRBJ1-1; d_call: .; v_call: TRBV6-6; cdr3_aa: CASRVVGGGGNTEAFF; cdr3_nt: TGTGCCAGCAGGGTGGTGGGGGGCGGTGGGAACACTGAAGCTTTCTTT
clone_size: once; j_call: TRBJ1-2; d_call: .; v_call: TRBV6-1; cdr3_aa: CASSGRGRGARLYGYTF; cdr3_nt: TGTGCCAGCAGTGGGCGGGGACGGGGGGCTAGGCTCTATGGCTACACCTTC
clone_size: .; j_call: TRBJ1-2; d_call: .; v_call: TRBV5-6; cdr3_aa: CASSLGQGRYGYTF; cdr3_nt: TGTGCCAGCAGCTTGGGGCAGGGACGCTATGGCTACACCTTC
clone_size: few; j_call: TRBJ2-3; d_call: TRBD2; v_call: TRBV7-9; cdr3_aa: CASSTGLAGVTDTQYF; cdr3_nt: TGTGCCAGCAGCACGGGACTAGCGGGGGTCACAGATACGCAGTATTTT
clone_size: .; j_call: TRBJ2-7; d_call: TRBD1; v_call: TRBV7-2; cdr3_aa: CASSLTGGLYEQYF; cdr3_nt: TGTGCCAGCAGCTTGACAGGGGGCTTGTACGAGCAGTACTTC
clone_size: .; j_call: TRBJ2-5; d_call: .; v_call: TRBV9; cdr3_aa: CASSVGGETQYF; cdr3_nt: TGTGCCAGCAGCGTAGGGGGAGAGACCCAGTACTTC
clone_size: .; j_call: TRBJ1-4; d_call: .; v_call: TRBV7-2; cdr3_aa: CASRDRLGGKLFF; cdr3_nt: TGTGCCAGCAGAGACCGATTAGGAGGAAAACTGTTTTTT
clone_size: few; j_call: TRBJ2-6; d_call: .; v_call: TRBV5-4; cdr3_aa: CASSTPGAGSSSGANVLTF; cdr3_nt: TGTGCCAGCAGCACCCCGGGGGCAGGGTCATCTTCTGGGGCCAACGTCCTGACTTTC